These 7 T cell receptor beta chains were sequenced from one sample in a study of cytomegalovirus exposure and HLA in healthy donors. Amplification used 60 Vbeta primers and 13 Jbeta primers. Repertoires were generated with immunoSEQ multiplex PCR, while TCRdb's copy carries only in-frame clones and drops some. The sample has around 180,000 clones; 79% are singletons. The sample taken for sequencing was PBMCs. The receptors here all came from a woman aged 35 to 49 in good health and CMV-seronegative.

The V gene is TRBV4-2, the J gene TRBJ2-1; D may be TRBD1 (5 bases). V lost 1 base and J 0 bases, leaving 10 bases between the germline ends. CDR3 length equals 16 residues. Germline assignment: CDR1 LGHNA and CDR2 YNFKEQ. The CDR3 DNA reads as TGTGCCAGCAGCCAAGGTCTCCAGGGCTCCTACAATGAGCAGTTCTTC. It codes for CASSQGLQGSYNEQFF.

The chain employs TRBV19 and TRBJ2-5; 11 bases line up with TRBD2. J was trimmed by 5 bases and V by 4 bases; bases with no gene match: 9. The V gene's germline CDR1 is LNHDA and CDR2 SQIVND (reference sequence). CDR3 length equals 16 residues. The CDR3 sequence: CASSKVAGGPGETQYF. CDR3 sequence (DNA): TGTGCCAGTAGTAAGGTAGCGGGAGGGCCGGGGGAGACCCAGTACTTC.

This chain joins TRBV9 and TRBJ2-3; D is possibly TRBD2 (5 bases). The CDR3 length is 14 residues. Germline V CDR1 and CDR2: SGDLS, YYNGEE. V was cut by 3 bases and J by 2 bases, with 10 bases left in between. The DNA of the CDR3 is TGTGCCAGCAGCGCAGCGGTGAACACAGATACGCAGTATTTT. Translated: CASSAAVNTDTQYF.

CDR3 nucleotide sequence: TGCGCCAGCAGCTTGACAGCAGCTACCTACGAGCAGTACTTC. As protein: CASSLTAATYEQYF. The V gene is TRBV5-1, the J gene TRBJ2-7; D unresolved. Germline V gene sequence: CDR1 SGHRS, CDR2 YFSETQ. With 1 base removed from V and 2 bases from J, the gap between germline ends came to 10 bases. The CDR3 totals 14 residues. Together with reference TRBV5-1 and TRBJ2-7, the CDR3 gives the full variable domain: KAGVTQTPRYLIKTRGQQVTLSCSPISGHRSVSWYQQTPGQGLQFLFEYFSETQRNKGNFPGRFSGRQFSNSRSEMNVSTLELGDSALYLCASSLTAATYEQYFGPGTRLTVT.

For the CDR3, the DNA is TGTGCCAGCAGTTACGGCGGACACTACGAGCAGTACTTC. It is translated as CASSYGGHYEQYF. This sequence joins TRBV28 and TRBJ2-7; a possible D gene is TRBD1 (5 bases). This CDR3 is built from 13 residues. V dropped 4 bases and J dropped 3 bases, with 10 bases sitting between them. The germline V gene has CDR1 MDHEN and CDR2 SYDVKM.

This clone was seen a handful of times. The rearrangement joins TRBV2 to TRBJ1-4, with a possible D match to TRBD1 (6 bases). The CDR3 has 16 residues. V was clipped by 1 base and J by 7 bases, with 16 bases between them. Germline CDR1 SNHLY, CDR2 FYNNEI. CDR3 in DNA: TGTGCCAGCAGTGAAGGATACAGGGTAGTTGGTGAAAAACTGTTTTTT. Its protein product is CASSEGYRVVGEKLFF.

The CDR3 reads CASSLGGTAITDTQYF. DNA of the CDR3: TGTGCCAGCAGCTTAGGGGGGACAGCGATTACAGATACGCAGTATTTT. This chain uses TRBV5-4 with TRBJ2-3; D is perhaps TRBD1 (7 bases). Per germline, CDR1 SGHNT and CDR2 YYREEE (reference sequence). V was shortened by 2 bases and J by 3 bases, with 16 bases between the two germline ends. This CDR3 is built from 16 residues.